This TCR beta chain was sequenced for a study of tumor and adjacent non-tumor tissue in lung cancer. Overall study results and limits: Normal lung showed higher cumulative top 100 clone frequency than tumor.

Three rounds of nested PCR, following a modified ARM-PCR protocol, produced the TCRbeta library. TCRdb re-called the multiplex PCR reads through MiXCR, storing one row per CDR3 protein. The sample has some 70,000 distinct CDR3 sequences; approximately 68% are singletons. This clonotype was recorded many times. Antigen: not known. This sample's RNA came from whole unsorted tissue. Distant lung tissue was collected more than 3 cm away from the tumor edge. Germline V gene lookup returns CDR1 SQVTM and CDR2 ANQGSEA. V lost 6 bases to trimming and J lost 0 bases; unmatched junction nucleotides: 12. The CDR3 length is 18 residues.

The sequencing input was distant non-tumor lung tissue. The gene calls are TRBV29-1 and TRBJ2-2, with 11 nucleotides matching TRBD2. The origin of this receptor is a woman aged 50 to 60 with non-small cell lung cancer. The CDR3 region has the DNA TGCAGCGTCGCGGAAAAGGGACTAGCGGAAACGAACACCGGGGAGCTGTTTTTT. It codes for CSVAEKGLAETNTGELFF.